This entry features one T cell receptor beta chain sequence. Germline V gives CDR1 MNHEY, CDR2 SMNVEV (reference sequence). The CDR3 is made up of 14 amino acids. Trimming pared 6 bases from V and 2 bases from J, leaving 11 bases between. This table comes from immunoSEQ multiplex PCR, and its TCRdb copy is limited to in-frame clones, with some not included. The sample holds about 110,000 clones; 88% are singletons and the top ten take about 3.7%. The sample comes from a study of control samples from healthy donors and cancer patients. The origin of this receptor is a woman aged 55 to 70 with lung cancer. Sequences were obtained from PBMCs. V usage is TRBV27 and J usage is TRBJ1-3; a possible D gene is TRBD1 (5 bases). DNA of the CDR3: TGTGCCAGCAGGTCGCAGGGCGCTGGAAACACCATATATTTT. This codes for CASRSQGAGNTIYF.